This TCR beta chain was obtained from a study of vaccination and CD4 T cells after COVID-19. Study context: Cells were stimulated with overlapping spike peptide pools from SARS-CoV-2, HCoV-NL63, HCoV-OC43 and HCoV-229E.

Treatment denoted: approximately nine-day PBMC culture with coronavirus spike peptide pools or control peptides (ViraFEST assay). It was before the COVID-19 pandemic (2011-2018) that the unexposed donor's CD4+ T cells were collected. Sequencing of cultured CD4+ T cell DNA used the Oncomine TCR Beta short-read assay. Genomic DNA was drawn out of CD4+ T cells grown in culture. TCRdb re-called the PCR reads through MiXCR, storing one row per CDR3 protein. There are 6,500 to 7,500 distinct CDR3 sequences in the sample; roughly 36% occur only once, and 22% lies in the top ten. This clonotype appeared a few times. The antigen is not known. What was sequenced was CD4+ T cells from blood, cultured in vitro. This TCR came from a human donor in good health.

The CDR3 bases are TGTGCCAGCAGTCCGGGGGACAGGCGGGGAAACACTGAAGCTTTCTTT. Its protein product is CASSPGDRRGNTEAFF. The V gene is TRBV28, the J gene TRBJ1-1; the match to TRBD1 covers 8 bases. The CDR3 covers 16 residues. The junction had 10 bases not matched to a gene; V was cut back by 5 bases and J by 2 bases. From germline, CDR1 is MDHEN and CDR2 SYDVKM.